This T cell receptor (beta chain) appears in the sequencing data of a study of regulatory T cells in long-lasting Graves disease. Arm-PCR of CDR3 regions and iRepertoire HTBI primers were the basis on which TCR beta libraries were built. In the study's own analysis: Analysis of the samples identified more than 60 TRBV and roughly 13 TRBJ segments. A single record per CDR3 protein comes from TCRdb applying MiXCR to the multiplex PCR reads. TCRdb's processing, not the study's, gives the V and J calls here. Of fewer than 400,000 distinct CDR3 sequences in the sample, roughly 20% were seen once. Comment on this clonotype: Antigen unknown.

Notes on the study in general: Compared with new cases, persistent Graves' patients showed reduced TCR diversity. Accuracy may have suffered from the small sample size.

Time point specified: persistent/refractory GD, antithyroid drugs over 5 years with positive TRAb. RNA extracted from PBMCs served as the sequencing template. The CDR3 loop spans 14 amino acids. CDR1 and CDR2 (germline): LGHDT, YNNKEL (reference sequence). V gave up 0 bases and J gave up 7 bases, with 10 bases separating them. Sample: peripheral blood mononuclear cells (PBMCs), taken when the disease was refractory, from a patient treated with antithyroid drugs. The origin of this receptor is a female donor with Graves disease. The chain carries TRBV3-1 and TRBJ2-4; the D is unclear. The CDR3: CASSQEVDGNIQYF. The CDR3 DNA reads TGTGCCAGCAGCCAAGAAGTGGATGGGAACATTCAGTACTTC.